This TCR beta chain was recorded in a study of OX40 agonist ivuxolimab in advanced cancers. The ends were cut back, 10 bases at V and 13 bases at J, with 20 bases in the middle. Germline lookup yields CDR1 SEHNR and CDR2 FQNEAQ (reference sequence). The CDR3 consists of 13 residues. Clones were read by immunoSEQ multiplex PCR, and TCRdb kept only the in-frame ones, dropping some. The sample holds more than 60,000 clones; approximately 86% are singletons and the top ten take around 1.2%. V and J are TRBV7-9 and TRBJ1-6; no clear D. The source of this sequence is an adult with an advanced solid tumor such as melanoma, head and neck, liver or kidney cancer. The material sequenced was CD4+ or CD8+ T cells sorted from blood, taken in a trial of the OX40 agonist ivuxolimab. The CDR3 nucleotides are TGTGCCATCCGAGGACTCCCGCCGACGCCCCTCCACTTT. Its translation: CAIRGLPPTPLHF.